This T cell receptor beta chain was identified in a study of T cells in localized non-small cell lung cancer (dated by TCRdb to 2019 to 2021). Turning to the overall study: The study analyzed T cell repertoires of 236 early-stage NSCLC patients, comparing tumors and uninvolved tumor-adjacent lungs. All 240 or so NSCLC patients in the cohort were treatment-naive and had localized lung tumors that were resected. NSCLC patients had a mean age of around 61 years, and approximately 140 were male and over 85 female. Points the paper makes about the study in general: A median of approximately 53 of the top 100 tumor clones turned up in the paired uninvolved adjacent lung, and around 27 of those clones also ranked among the top 100 of that same adjacent lung. Because the study design was exploratory, TCR variables were selected using unadjusted p-values without false-discovery rate correction. Uninvolved tumor-adjacent lung showed the highest T cell clonality, higher than tumor, which suggests more focused antigenic responses in the uninvolved tumor-adjacent lung. Because multi-region tumor sequencing was not done, intratumor heterogeneity could not be ruled out. Longer overall survival was associated with higher blood T cell density, whereas shorter survival was associated with higher adjacent-lung clonality.

At diagnosis, peripheral blood, uninvolved tumor-adjacent lung and tumor were collected and stored as a combination of fresh-frozen and FFPE material. For TCR repertoire profiling, blood samples were analyzed in the form of peripheral blood mononuclear cells. The germline V end is reduced by 11 bases and the J end by 1 base; junction bases left unmatched: 9. Looking up the germline V gene (reference sequence) yields CDR1 MNHEY and CDR2 SMNVEV. The CDR3 sequence holds 15 residues, the cysteine and phenylalanine included. The read is trimmed to its CDR3 DNA, 45 bases read in frame from base 1. The immunoSEQ Assay was used to sequence TCR beta CDR3 regions from DNA. Per the authors' processing: To compute T cell density, TCR beta template counts were normalized to usable DNA, which was estimated by amplifying housekeeping genes. Richness was estimated using the preseqR package, with extrapolation to 400,000 templates for PBMC samples and to 120,000 templates for tissue samples. Clonality was taken to be one minus Pielou's evenness. To identify tissue-enriched TCRs, differential abundance testing was run on productive amino-acid clonotypes with a minimum total count of 5 and an alpha of 0.1. Repertoire overlap between compartments was quantified with the Jaccard Index and Morisita Overlap Index. GLIPH grouped TCR beta CDR3s together with public tetramer-defined viral CDR3s, and a viral motif had to include at least three viral sequences and show V-gene enrichment. TCRdb limited this immuneACCESS table to in-frame rearrangements with V and J called. A share of clones is missing; checked studies link under half to unresolved V genes, and the rest is unexplained. V, J and clone size reflect that table, while D and trimming were determined from the DNA. The sample contains over 10,000 clones, roughly 80% of them found a single time. The ten largest clones take up over 25% of the sample.

As concerns this clone: No cognate antigen has been identified for it. The record has no base qualities; no much larger clone is one base away.

This clonotype originated in a male donor older than 55 with stage I squamous cell lung carcinoma. The rearranged chain carries TRBV27 and TRBJ2-3, with 10 bases matching TRBD2. Sequenced here: peripheral blood, sampled before any cancer treatment. The bases read TGTGCCTCAGCAATAGGGACTAGCGGCACAGATACGCAGTATTTT. This gives the protein CASAIGTSGTDTQYF.